This T cell receptor beta chain stems from a study of blood T cells in healthy people across ages. In the study overall: For every two T cells, template switching captured about one barcoded beta molecule.

The authors ran a second PCR of roughly 7 to 11 cycles using a sample-barcoded 5' primer and a J-beta primer mix. MiXCR, applied by TCRdb to the 5' RACE reads, yields one record per CDR3 protein. The sample shows fewer than 1.5 million distinct CDR3 sequences, 42% of them seen only once. About this clonotype itself: The antigen is unknown.

Study conclusions and caveats: Older age went with lower TCR beta diversity per million T cells, in a roughly linear way. Estimated diversity across one million T cells was deemed an underestimate.

This CDR3 comprises 14 residues. The V end lost 5 bases, the J end lost 1 base, and 11 bases lay between the germline ends. Per the germline V gene, CDR1 is SNHLY and CDR2 is FYNNEI. This chain joins TRBV2 and TRBJ1-1; D is unclear. This sequence originates from a young woman in good health. Sequencing used blood. This CDR3 reads CASSWEGPNTEAFF. The CDR3 coding sequence is TGTGCCAGCAGTTGGGAAGGCCCGAACACTGAAGCTTTCTTT.